The 14 T cell receptor beta chains below come from one sample, sequenced in a study of technical replicates of blood from a few donors. Using immunoSEQ multiplex PCR, the repertoire was profiled, and TCRdb retains in-frame clones only, with some absent. The sample has 72,000 or so clones, just under 95% seen once. The sample comprised T cells isolated from PBMCs. The receptors were sampled from a human donor in good health.

The genes are TRBV7-8 and TRBJ1-3; TRBD1 matches at 7 bases. Germline CDR1 and CDR2: SGHVS and FQNEAQ. With 0 bases clipped from V and 0 bases from J, the junction kept 2 bases outside the gene matches. The CDR3 extends over 16 amino acids. CDR3: CASSLARDSSGNTIYF. In DNA, the CDR3 is TGTGCCAGCAGCTTAGCGCGGGACAGCTCTGGAAACACCATATATTTT.

This clone has only one observation. The V and J genes are TRBV6-5 and TRBJ1-3; 7 bases line up with TRBD1. CDR1 and CDR2 (germline): MNHEY, SVGAGI. CDR3 length: 14 residues. Trimming at V came to 10 bases and at J to 0 bases, leaving 6 bases not matched to a gene. The CDR3 sequence: CATGDSYSGNTIYF. The CDR3 DNA sequence: TGTGCCACAGGGGACAGCTACTCTGGAAACACCATATATTTT.

The J gene is TRBJ2-5, the V gene TRBV10-3, with 7 bases fitting TRBD1. V lost 4 bases, J lost 5 bases, and 4 bases stayed unmatched. Germline assignment: CDR1 ENHRY and CDR2 SYGVKD. This CDR3 is built from 13 residues. CDR3 bases: TGTGCCATCAGTGCGGGACAGTACGAGACCCAGTACTTC. It yields the protein CAISAGQYETQYF.

The chain has TRBV27 and TRBJ1-2; D possibly corresponds to TRBD1 (5 bases). The CDR3 loop spans 13 amino acids. CDR1 is MNHEY, CDR2 SMNVEV, per germline (reference sequence). V was clipped by 0 bases and J by 8 bases, with 10 bases between them. The CDR3: CASSLSARAGYTF. Here the CDR3 DNA reads TGTGCCAGCAGTTTATCGGCCAGGGCCGGCTACACCTTC.

This clone was recorded only once. The V gene is TRBV4-1, the J gene TRBJ2-1; 8 positions agree with TRBD2. Germline V gene lookup returns CDR1 MGHRA and CDR2 YSYEKL. The CDR3 is 15 residues long. J lost 3 bases, V lost 2 bases, and 3 bases had no gene match. The CDR3 nucleotides are TGCGCCAGCAGCCAAAGCGGGAGTTTCTACAATGAGCAGTTCTTC. Protein product: CASSQSGSFYNEQFF.

The gene calls are TRBV7-9 and TRBJ2-3; D perhaps matches TRBD2 (5 bases). The CDR3 has 14 amino acids. Germline lookup yields CDR1 SEHNR and CDR2 FQNEAQ (reference sequence). V was cut by 0 bases and J by 2 bases, with 6 bases left in between. The CDR3 protein is CASSLAGDTDTQYF. For the CDR3, the DNA is TGTGCCAGCAGCTTAGCGGGAGACACAGATACGCAGTATTTT.

Note on this clone: The junction does not match germline at one end; this may be a read error. This chain connects TRBV19 to TRBJ2-7; 8 bases fit TRBD1. CDR3 size: 12 residues. Germline CDR1 reads LNHDA; CDR2 reads SQIVND (reference sequence). The CDR3 region has the DNA TGTGCCAGTAGTGTAGACAGGGGCGAGCAGTACTTC. Translation gives CASSVDRGEQYF.

This chain joins TRBV6-6 and TRBJ2-1, with 8 positions matching TRBD1. Germline V CDR1 and CDR2: MNHNY, SVGAGI (reference sequence). The CDR3 consists of 15 residues. Trimming at V came to 1 base and at J to 6 bases, leaving 5 bases not matched to a gene. The CDR3 sequence: CASSYWQGAGNEQFF. The CDR3, as DNA: TGTGCCAGCAGTTACTGGCAGGGGGCCGGCAATGAGCAGTTCTTC.

The J gene is TRBJ2-7, the V gene TRBV10-3, with 9 bases fitting TRBD1. The CDR3 extends over 15 amino acids. The ends lost 9 bases at V and 2 bases at J; junction bases unmatched: 11. Germline V gene lookup returns CDR1 ENHRY and CDR2 SYGVKD. The CDR3 DNA reads TGTGCCATAGGGGACCGGGACAGGGCTGCCTACGAGCAGTACTTC. This sequence encodes CAIGDRDRAAYEQYF.

This clone was detected only a few times. The chain carries TRBV11-2 and TRBJ1-2; unclear D gene. CDR1 is SGHAT and CDR2 is FQNNGV in the germline V gene. The length of the CDR3 is 17 residues. V was cut by 5 bases and J by 5 bases, with 24 bases left in between. CDR3 residues: CASSPGRGGPGRYGYTF. The CDR3 DNA is TGTGCCAGCAGCCCGGGAAGAGGCGGGCCAGGTAGATATGGCTACACCTTC. Complete variable domain (other parts from reference TRBV11-2 and TRBJ1-2): EAGVAQSPRYKIIEKRQSVAFWCNPISGHATLYWYQQILGQGPKLLIQFQNNGVVDDSQLPKDRFSAERLKGVDSTLKIQPAKLEDSAVYLCASSPGRGGPGRYGYTFGSGTRLTVV.

For the CDR3, the DNA is TGTGCCAGCAGTTTGACTAGCGGACCGGCATGGGATACGCAGTATTTT. This sequence encodes CASSLTSGPAWDTQYF. The chain couples TRBV6-5 to TRBJ2-3; 9 bases are a match to TRBD2. This CDR3 spans 16 amino acids. Germline-derived CDR1 and CDR2 are MNHEY and SVGAGI. After removal of 4 bases from V and 6 bases from J, the junction contained 11 bases not matched to a gene.

The chain joins TRBV11-1 to TRBJ2-1; the D gene is possibly TRBD1 (5 bases). The CDR3 spans 14 residues. The V end was cut by 1 base, the J end by 5 bases, with 9 bases between. Germline CDR1 and CDR2: SGHAT and FQDESV (reference sequence). In DNA form, the CDR3 reads TGTGCCAGCAGCTTAGGCCGACAGAACAATGAGCAGTTCTTC. This gives the protein CASSLGRQNNEQFF.

The genes are TRBV27 and TRBJ2-5; the D gene is possibly TRBD1 (6 bases). Germline assignment: CDR1 MNHEY and CDR2 SMNVEV (reference sequence). Trimming took off 6 bases at V and 5 bases at J, with 16 bases between the two ends. This CDR3 is 14 amino acids long. The CDR3 spells CASRGTLTRETQYF. The CDR3 DNA reads as TGTGCCAGCAGAGGGACACTGACTCGGGAGACCCAGTACTTC.

The chain has TRBV23-1 and TRBJ1-5; TRBD1 might be the D (5 bases). TRBV23-1 is identified as an open reading frame with a role that is uncertain. The ends were cut back, 0 bases at V and 7 bases at J, with 16 bases in the middle. The CDR3 runs to 16 residues. CDR3 nucleotides: TGCGCCAGCAGTCAATCTTATTCGGGCAGGGCCCAGCCCCAGCATTTT. Its translation is CASSQSYSGRAQPQHF.